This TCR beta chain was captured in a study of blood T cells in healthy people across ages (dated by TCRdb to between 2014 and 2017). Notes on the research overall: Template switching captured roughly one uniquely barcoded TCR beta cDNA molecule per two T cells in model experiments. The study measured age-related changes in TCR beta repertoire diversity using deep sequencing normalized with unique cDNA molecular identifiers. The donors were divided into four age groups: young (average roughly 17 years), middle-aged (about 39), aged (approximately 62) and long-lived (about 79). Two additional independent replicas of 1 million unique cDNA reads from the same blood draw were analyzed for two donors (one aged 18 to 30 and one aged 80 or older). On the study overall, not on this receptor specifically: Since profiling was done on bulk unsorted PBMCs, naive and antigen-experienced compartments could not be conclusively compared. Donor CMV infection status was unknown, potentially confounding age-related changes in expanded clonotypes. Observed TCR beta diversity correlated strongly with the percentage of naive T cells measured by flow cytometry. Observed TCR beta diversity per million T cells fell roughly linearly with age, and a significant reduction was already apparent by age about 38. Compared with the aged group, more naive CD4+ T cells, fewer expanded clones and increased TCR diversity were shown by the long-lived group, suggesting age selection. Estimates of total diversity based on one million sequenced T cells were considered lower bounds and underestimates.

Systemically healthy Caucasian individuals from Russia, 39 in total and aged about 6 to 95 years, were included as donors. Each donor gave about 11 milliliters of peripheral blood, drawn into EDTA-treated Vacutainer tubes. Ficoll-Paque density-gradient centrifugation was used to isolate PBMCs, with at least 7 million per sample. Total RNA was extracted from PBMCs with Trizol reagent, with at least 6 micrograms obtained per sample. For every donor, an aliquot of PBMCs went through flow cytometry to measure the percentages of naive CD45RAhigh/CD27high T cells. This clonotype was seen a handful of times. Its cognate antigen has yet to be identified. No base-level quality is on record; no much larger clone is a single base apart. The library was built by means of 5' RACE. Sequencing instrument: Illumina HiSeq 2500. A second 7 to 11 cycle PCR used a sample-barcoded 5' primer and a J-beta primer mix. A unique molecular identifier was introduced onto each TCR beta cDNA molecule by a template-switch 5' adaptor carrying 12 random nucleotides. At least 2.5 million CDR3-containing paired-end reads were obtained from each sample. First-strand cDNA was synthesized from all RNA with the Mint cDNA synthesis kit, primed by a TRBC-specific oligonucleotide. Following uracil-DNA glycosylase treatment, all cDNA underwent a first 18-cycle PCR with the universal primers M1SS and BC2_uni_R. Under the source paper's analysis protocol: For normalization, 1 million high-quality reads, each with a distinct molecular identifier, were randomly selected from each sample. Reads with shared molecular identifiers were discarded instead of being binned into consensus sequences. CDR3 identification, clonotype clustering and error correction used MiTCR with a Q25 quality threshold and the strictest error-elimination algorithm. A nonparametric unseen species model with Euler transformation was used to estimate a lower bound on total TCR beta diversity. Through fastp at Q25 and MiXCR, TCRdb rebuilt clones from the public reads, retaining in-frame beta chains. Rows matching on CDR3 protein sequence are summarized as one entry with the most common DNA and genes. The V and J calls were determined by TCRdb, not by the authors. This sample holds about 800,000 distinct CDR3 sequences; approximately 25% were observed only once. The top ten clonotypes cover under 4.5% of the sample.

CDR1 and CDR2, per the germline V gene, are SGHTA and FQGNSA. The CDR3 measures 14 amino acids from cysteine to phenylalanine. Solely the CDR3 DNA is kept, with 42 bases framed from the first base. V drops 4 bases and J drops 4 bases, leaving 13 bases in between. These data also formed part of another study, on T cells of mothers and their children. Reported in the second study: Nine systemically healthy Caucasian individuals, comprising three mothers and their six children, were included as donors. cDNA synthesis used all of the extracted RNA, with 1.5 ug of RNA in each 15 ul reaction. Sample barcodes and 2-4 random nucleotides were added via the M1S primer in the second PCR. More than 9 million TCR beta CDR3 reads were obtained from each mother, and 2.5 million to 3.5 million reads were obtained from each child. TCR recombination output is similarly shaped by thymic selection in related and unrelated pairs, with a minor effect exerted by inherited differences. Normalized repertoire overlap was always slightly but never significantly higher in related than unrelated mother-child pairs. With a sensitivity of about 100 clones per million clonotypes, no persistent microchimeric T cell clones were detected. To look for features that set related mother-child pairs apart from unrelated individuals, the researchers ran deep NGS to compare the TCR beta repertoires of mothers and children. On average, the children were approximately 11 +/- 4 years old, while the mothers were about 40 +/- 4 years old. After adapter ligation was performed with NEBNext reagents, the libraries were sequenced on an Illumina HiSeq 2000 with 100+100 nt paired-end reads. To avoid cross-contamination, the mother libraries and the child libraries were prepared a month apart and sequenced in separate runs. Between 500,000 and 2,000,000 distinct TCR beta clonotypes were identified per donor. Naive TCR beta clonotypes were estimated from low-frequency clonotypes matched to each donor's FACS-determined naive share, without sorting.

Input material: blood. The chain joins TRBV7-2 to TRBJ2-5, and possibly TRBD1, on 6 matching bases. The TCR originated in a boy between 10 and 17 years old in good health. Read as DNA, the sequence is TGTGCCAGCAGCTCATACAGGGCGGGAGAGACCCAGTACTTC. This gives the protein CASSSYRAGETQYF.